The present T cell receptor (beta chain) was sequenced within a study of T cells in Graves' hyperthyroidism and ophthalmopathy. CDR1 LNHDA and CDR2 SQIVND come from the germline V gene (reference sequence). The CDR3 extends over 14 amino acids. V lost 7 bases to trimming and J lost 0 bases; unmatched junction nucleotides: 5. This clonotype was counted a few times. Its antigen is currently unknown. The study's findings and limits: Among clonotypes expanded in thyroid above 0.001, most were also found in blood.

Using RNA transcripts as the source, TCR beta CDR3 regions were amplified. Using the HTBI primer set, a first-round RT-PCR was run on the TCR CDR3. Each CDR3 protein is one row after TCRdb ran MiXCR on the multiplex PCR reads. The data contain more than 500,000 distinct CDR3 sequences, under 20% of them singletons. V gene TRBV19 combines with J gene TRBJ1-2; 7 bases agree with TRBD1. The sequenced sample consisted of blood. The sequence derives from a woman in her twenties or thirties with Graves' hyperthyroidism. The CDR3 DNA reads TGTGCCAGTAAGCTTGACAGGGCTAACTATGGCTACACCTTC. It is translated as CASKLDRANYGYTF.